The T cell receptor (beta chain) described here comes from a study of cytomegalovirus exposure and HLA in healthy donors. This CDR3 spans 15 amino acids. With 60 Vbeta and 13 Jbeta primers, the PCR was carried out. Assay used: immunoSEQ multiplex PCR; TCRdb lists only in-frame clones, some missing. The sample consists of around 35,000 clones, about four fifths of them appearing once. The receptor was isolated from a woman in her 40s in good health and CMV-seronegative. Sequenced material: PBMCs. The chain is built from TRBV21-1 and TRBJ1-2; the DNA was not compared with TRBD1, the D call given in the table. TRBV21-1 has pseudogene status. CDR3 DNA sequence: TGTGCCAGCAGCAAGGGTTCACAGGTGAACGACGGCTACACCTTC. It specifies CASSKGSQVNDGYTF.